There are many counts of the clone carrying this TCR beta chain. Germline lookup yields CDR1 MNHEY and CDR2 SVGAGI. This CDR3 spans 13 amino acids. V was trimmed by 4 bases and J by 6 bases, leaving 10 bases between them. TCRdb used MiXCR to reprocess the PCR reads, holding one entry per CDR3 protein. The sample carries more than 85,000 distinct CDR3 sequences, roughly 52% recorded once. This record comes from a study of CDR3 diversity in severe acne. The sequencing input was blood. The receptor's source is a male donor in good health, serving as a control. The V gene is TRBV6-5, the J gene TRBJ1-5; tentatively, D is TRBD1 (5 bases). This CDR3 is CASSLGEGQPQHF. CDR3 nucleotides: TGTGCCAGCAGTTTAGGGGAGGGTCAGCCCCAGCATTTT.